What follows is one T cell receptor (beta chain) and its context. This entry belongs to a study of blood T cell repertoires in COVID-19. Seattle cases were enrolled at active infection and followed longitudinally. The V gene's germline CDR1 is MGHDK and CDR2 SYGVNS. Trimming took off 6 bases at V and 5 bases at J, with 19 bases between the two ends. CDR3 length equals 15 residues. Measured with immunoSEQ multiplex PCR; TCRdb has only the in-frame clones, and not every one. The table has approximately 210,000 clones, roughly 80% seen once; the top ten hold under 10%. This TCR came from a woman of 80 years or more with COVID-19, enrolled during active disease. V and J are TRBV25-1 and TRBJ1-2; weak D call: TRBD1 (6 bases). The sequencing sample was made of peripheral blood. The CDR3 region has the DNA TGTGCCAGCAGGCCCCCTGGGGGCAGCACTTATGGCTACACCTTC. Encoded protein: CASRPPGGSTYGYTF.